Described below is a single T cell receptor beta chain sequence and its context. The data were obtained in a study of control samples from healthy donors and cancer patients. V was cut by 3 bases and J by 3 bases, with 14 bases left in between. This CDR3 contains 15 residues. CDR1 and CDR2 (germline): ENHRY, SYGVKD. TCRdb's table, derived via immunoSEQ multiplex PCR, lists solely in-frame clones and lacks some. In the table there are some 100,000 clones, just under 95% of which are singletons. Material: blood. J is TRBJ1-1 and V is TRBV10-3, with D perhaps matching TRBD1 (5 bases). The sequence was obtained from a human donor in good health. The donor label of this sample is uncertain. The CDR3 sequence: CAISDAGGGDTEAFF. The CDR3 DNA reads TGTGCCATCAGTGACGCCGGTGGGGGGGACACTGAAGCTTTCTTT.